These 2 T cell receptor beta chains came from one sample sequenced in a study of T cells in localized non-small cell lung cancer. Clones were sequenced by immunoSEQ multiplex PCR, and TCRdb holds only the in-frame ones, with some missing. The table lists about 1,400 clones, approximately 37% of them singletons. The sequencing used lung tumor tissue, collected before any cancer treatment. These receptors all stem from a male donor at least 60 years old with stage I squamous cell lung carcinoma.

Within the sample, this clone is large. CDR3 residues: CASSRFGGNTEAFF. In DNA, the CDR3 is TGTGCCAGCAGCCGATTTGGTGGGAACACTGAAGCTTTCTTT. This chain connects TRBV28 to TRBJ1-1, with unresolved D. The V and J ends lost 6 bases and 1 base respectively, with 12 bases between them. This CDR3 spans 14 amino acids. Germline V gives CDR1 MDHEN, CDR2 SYDVKM.

This chain joins TRBV5-1 and TRBJ2-7, with 12 bases matching TRBD2. The V segment lost 0 bases and the J segment 5 bases; nucleotides outside the gene matches: 3. Germline V gene sequence: CDR1 SGHRS, CDR2 YFSETQ. The length of the CDR3 is 15 residues. The CDR3 reads CASSLGLAGVHEQYF. In nucleotides, the CDR3 is TGCGCCAGCAGCTTGGGACTAGCGGGAGTCCACGAGCAGTACTTC.